Sequencing of this T cell receptor beta chain was carried out in a study of T cells in Graves' hyperthyroidism and ophthalmopathy. Study information: Peripheral blood samples were taken at initial diagnosis, prior to any treatment.

V gave up 0 bases and J gave up 0 bases, with 10 bases separating them. Per the germline V gene, CDR1 is SGDLS and CDR2 is YYNGEE. There are 16 residues in the CDR3. Amplified TCR beta CDR3 regions came from RNA transcripts. The HTBI set primed first-round TCR CDR3 RT-PCR. TCRdb called the multiplex PCR reads again in MiXCR, with one record for every CDR3 protein. This table holds nearly 600,000 distinct CDR3 sequences, approximately 14% found once. This receptor was taken from a woman aged 25 to 39 with Graves' hyperthyroidism that later progressed to Graves' ophthalmopathy. Sequencing was carried out using blood. The V and J genes are TRBV9 and TRBJ1-3; unclear D gene. CDR3 protein: CASSVATAVSGNTIYF. The CDR3 nucleotides read TGTGCCAGCAGCGTAGCCACGGCGGTCTCTGGAAACACCATATATTTT.